This T cell receptor beta chain was captured in a study of vaccination and CD4 T cells after COVID-19. About the study: From HCoV-229E, HCoV-OC43, HCoV-NL63 and SARS-CoV-2, overlapping spike peptides were used to stimulate the cells. Regarding the study as a whole: In convalescent patients, a median about 86% of reactive clones appeared only post-vaccination.

Treatment specified: roughly 11-day PBMC culture with coronavirus spike peptide pools or control peptides (ViraFEST assay). Using peptide pools, antigen-specific T cells were expanded in ViraFEST before TCRs were sequenced. A word on this clonotype: Antigen unknown.

An Oncomine TCR Beta short-read assay was used to sequence the DNA from cultured CD4+ T cells. TCRdb used MiXCR to reprocess the PCR reads, holding one entry per CDR3 protein. The sample lists about 20,000 distinct CDR3 sequences; roughly 50% were seen once. Per germline, CDR1 SGHTS and CDR2 YDEGEE. This CDR3 is built from 14 residues. The junction had 3 bases not matched to a gene; V was cut back by 3 bases and J by 1 base. The J gene is TRBJ1-2, the V gene TRBV5-8, with 7 bases lining up with TRBD1. Sample: CD4+ T cells from blood, cultured in vitro. The receptor was derived from a human donor who had recovered from COVID-19. The CDR3 sequence is CASSSGQLNYGYTF. The DNA for the CDR3 is TGTGCCAGCAGCTCGGGACAGCTTAACTATGGCTACACCTTC.